This T cell receptor (beta chain) comes out of a study of T cell responses to AZD1222 COVID-19 vaccine. Findings and caveats of the study: Donors in the cohort were predominantly white British and more often female, and clonal diversity was possibly underestimated.

Germline CDR1 reads SGHAT; CDR2 reads FQNNGV. The CDR3 length is 15 residues. V trimming: 5 bases; J trimming: 0 bases; junction bases outside the gene matches: 6. Using immunoSEQ multiplex PCR, the repertoire was profiled, and TCRdb retains in-frame clones only, with some absent. The sample has over 100,000 clones; 85% are singletons. Of note for this clone: Antigen specificity is unknown.

This chain uses TRBV11-2 with TRBJ2-7; 8 nucleotides agree with TRBD1. This TCR was sampled from an adult who received the MenACWY meningococcal vaccine as a control. Sequenced material: peripheral blood, taken 28 days after the second dose of the MenACWY control vaccine. The CDR3 spells CASSPRQGYSYEQYF. Written as DNA, the CDR3 is TGTGCCAGCAGCCCAAGACAGGGGTACTCCTACGAGCAGTACTTC. The variable domain in full, completed from reference TRBV11-2 and TRBJ2-7, reads EAGVAQSPRYKIIEKRQSVAFWCNPISGHATLYWYQQILGQGPKLLIQFQNNGVVDDSQLPKDRFSAERLKGVDSTLKIQPAKLEDSAVYLCASSPRQGYSYEQYFGPGTRLTVT.